These 24 T cell receptor beta chains were sequenced from one sample in a study of T cells after yellow fever vaccination. MiXCR, applied by TCRdb to the 5' RACE reads, yields one record per CDR3 protein. The sample has some 300,000 distinct CDR3 sequences; roughly 3.5% are singletons. Material: PBMCs, obtained on the day of the yellow fever booster vaccination. These receptors were taken from a man between 18 and 29 years old who received the YFV17D yellow fever vaccine.

This clonotype has only a few counts. V gene TRBV7-9 combines with J gene TRBJ1-1; the match to TRBD1 covers 9 bases. This CDR3 is built from 15 residues. The V gene end was trimmed by 3 bases and the J gene end by 6 bases; junction bases not matched to a gene: 8. The germline CDR1 and CDR2 sequences are SEHNR and FQNEAQ (reference sequence). The CDR3 sequence is CASSFGPGTGSEAFF. CDR3 in DNA: TGTGCCAGCAGCTTCGGACCCGGGACAGGGTCTGAAGCTTTCTTT. Together with reference TRBV7-9 and TRBJ1-1, the CDR3 gives the full variable domain: DTGVSQNPRHKITKRGQNVTFRCDPISEHNRLYWYRQTLGQGPEFLTYFQNEAQLEKSRLLSDRFSAERPKGSFSTLEIQRTEQGDSAMYLCASSFGPGTGSEAFFGQGTRLTVV.

This clonotype showed up just a few times. The chain has TRBV10-1 and TRBJ1-5; 9 bases agree with TRBD1. From germline, CDR1 is WNHNN and CDR2 SYGVQD (reference sequence). V lost 3 bases and J lost 10; bases outside the gene matches: 13. The CDR3 loop spans 16 amino acids. CDR3 DNA: TGCGCCAGCAGTGACCGGGACAGGGAATGGAGGGTACCCCAGCATTTT. Translating gives CASSDRDREWRVPQHF.

The DNA of the CDR3 is TGCAGTGCTAGCGGTGGGACAGGAAAAAACACTGAAGCTTTCTTT. As protein: CSASGGTGKNTEAFF. This chain links TRBV20-1 with TRBJ1-1; 8 nucleotides match TRBD1. There are 15 residues in the CDR3. The V gene end was trimmed by 3 bases and the J gene end by 2 bases; junction bases not matched to a gene: 8. From germline, CDR1 is DFQATT and CDR2 SNEGSKA (reference sequence).

This sequence joins TRBV5-1 and TRBJ2-5; TRBD2 agrees at 12 bases. This CDR3 region has 16 residues. The J segment lost 2 bases and the V segment lost 7 bases, leaving 9 bases of the junction unmatched. The germline V gene has CDR1 SGHRS and CDR2 YFSETQ. CDR3 residues: CASGQTSGGPQETQYF. In DNA form, the CDR3 reads TGCGCCAGCGGCCAGACTAGCGGGGGCCCTCAAGAGACCCAGTACTTC.

This clonotype was seen a handful of times. V gene TRBV4-3 combines with J gene TRBJ1-2; no firm D call. V lost 1 base and J 3 bases, leaving 12 bases between the germline ends. This CDR3 has 15 amino acids. Germline CDR1 LGHNA, CDR2 YSLEER. CDR3 region: CASSQGGSDDYGYTF. The CDR3 DNA is TGCGCCAGCAGCCAAGGGGGTTCCGACGACTATGGCTACACCTTC.

A few counts support this clonotype. The V and J genes are TRBV4-1 and TRBJ2-3; TRBD2 might be the D (7 bases). Trimming pared 2 bases from V and 4 bases from J, leaving 16 bases between. Germline V gives CDR1 MGHRA, CDR2 YSYEKL. The CDR3 has 16 amino acids. This chain's CDR3 is CASSQPRGGGADTQYF. CDR3 sequence (DNA): TGCGCCAGCAGCCAACCTCGGGGAGGGGGGGCAGATACGCAGTATTTT.

For the CDR3, the DNA is TGTGCCAGCAGCCAAGAGGGGACAGGGGGAATCTACGAGCAGTACTTC. Translating it yields CASSQEGTGGIYEQYF. The gene calls are TRBV4-2 and TRBJ2-7; 11 bases line up with TRBD1. Germline V gene sequence: CDR1 LGHNA, CDR2 YNFKEQ. The ends lost 0 bases at V and 3 bases at J; junction bases unmatched: 4. CDR3 length: 16 residues.

The sample holds a few counts of this clonotype. CDR3 nucleotide sequence: TGCAGCGGCCACAGAACGAACACCGGGGAGCTGTTTTTT. It specifies CSGHRTNTGELFF. The V gene is TRBV29-1, the J gene TRBJ2-2; D remains ambiguous. Trimming took off 7 bases at V and 0 bases at J, with 9 bases between the two ends. CDR1 and CDR2 (germline): SQVTM, ANQGSEA. The CDR3 runs to 13 residues.

The chain combines TRBV5-5 with TRBJ1-1; D may be TRBD1 (5 bases). The germline V and J ends were trimmed by 2 bases and 6 bases, with 14 bases remaining between them. Per the germline V gene, CDR1 is SGHKS and CDR2 is YYEKEE (reference sequence). This CDR3 spans 14 amino acids. CDR3 nucleotides: TGTGCCAGCAGCTTTCCCTTGGGACTTCCTGAAGCTTTCTTT. Its protein product is CASSFPLGLPEAFF.

This clonotype was counted many times. The chain recombines TRBV7-2 with TRBJ2-1, with D unclear. The CDR3 totals 13 residues. Trimming left V 0 bases short and J 9 bases short, with 9 bases between. Per the germline V gene, CDR1 is SGHTA and CDR2 is FQGNSA. CDR3 region: CASSLASGSEQFF. The CDR3 coding sequence is TGTGCCAGCAGCTTAGCCTCCGGCAGTGAGCAGTTCTTC.

This clonotype has at least ten counts. The V and J genes are TRBV5-1 and TRBJ1-2; TRBD1 matches 7 bases. The V gene's germline CDR1 is SGHRS and CDR2 YFSETQ. V trimming: 3 bases; J trimming: 3 bases; junction bases outside the gene matches: 5. This CDR3 spans 14 amino acids. This CDR3 reads CASSWGTADYGYTF. The CDR3 region has the DNA TGCGCCAGCAGCTGGGGGACAGCGGACTATGGCTACACCTTC.

This clonotype has only a few counts. J is TRBJ1-5 and V is TRBV4-3; D not resolved. Germline lookup yields CDR1 LGHNA and CDR2 YSLEER. CDR3 length: 15 amino acids. V lost 3 bases and J lost 4, with 13 bases in between. DNA of the CDR3: TGCGCCAGCAGCCAGCTGTGGACGGAGAATCAGCCCCAGCATTTT. It is translated as CASSQLWTENQPQHF.

This clonotype was observed at least ten times. The chain links TRBV20-1 to TRBJ1-2; D perhaps matches TRBD1 (6 bases). The CDR3 loop spans 11 amino acids. Trimming left V 6 bases short and J 7 bases short, with 12 bases between. Germline V lookup: CDR1 DFQATT, CDR2 SNEGSKA (reference sequence). The DNA for the CDR3 is TGCAGTGCGATACAGGGTGCTGGCTACACCTTC. Protein: CSAIQGAGYTF.

This clonotype was observed many times. The chain uses TRBV6-2 or TRBV6-3 and TRBJ2-4; D is ambiguous. The CDR3 loop spans 11 amino acids. V lost 5 bases to trimming and J lost 8 bases, with 7 bases between them. The germline V gene has CDR1 MNHEY and CDR2 SVGEGT. This CDR3 reads CASSRWDIQYF. DNA for the CDR3: TGTGCCAGCAGTAGATGGGACATTCAGTACTTC.

This clonotype has a count of ten or more. The V call is TRBV6-6, the J call TRBJ1-6, with D possibly TRBD1 on 5 matching bases. This CDR3 comprises 14 residues. V was pared by 2 bases and J by 9 bases, with 11 bases between. Germline V gives CDR1 MNHNY, CDR2 SVGAGI (reference sequence). The CDR3 region has the DNA TGTGCCAGCAGTTACAGGGACCGCGGTTCACCCCTCCACTTT. Amino acids: CASSYRDRGSPLHF.

This clonotype was counted a few times. This chain links TRBV24-1 with TRBJ1-1; TRBD1 might be the D (5 bases). The germline gives CDR1 KGHDR, CDR2 SFDVKD. The CDR3 is 13 residues long. Trimming took off 8 bases at V and 5 bases at J, with 14 bases between the two ends. The CDR3 reads CATTAGGRTEAFF. The CDR3 DNA reads TGTGCCACCACCGCGGGGGGGAGGACTGAAGCTTTCTTT.

The V and J genes are TRBV4-1 and TRBJ1-2; possibly TRBD1 for D (5 bases). This CDR3 is 15 amino acids long. The V end was cut by 0 bases, the J end by 8 bases, with 16 bases between. Germline V CDR1 and CDR2: MGHRA, YSYEKL. The CDR3 region has the DNA TGCGCCAGCAGCCAAGATTGGGACGGGGCTAGCGGCTACACCTTC. Encoded protein: CASSQDWDGASGYTF.

This clonotype was counted a few times. V gene TRBV28 combines with J gene TRBJ1-3; TRBD1 is a possible D gene (5 bases). CDR3 length: 15 amino acids. The germline V and J ends were trimmed by 4 bases and 4 bases, with 14 bases remaining between them. Germline lookup yields CDR1 MDHEN and CDR2 SYDVKM. The CDR3 region has the DNA TGTGCCAGCAGTTCCGGGACCTATCAAGGAAACACCATATATTTT. Protein sequence: CASSSGTYQGNTIYF.

Ten or more counts support this clonotype. The chain is built from TRBV4-1 and TRBJ1-5; D possibly corresponds to TRBD1 (5 bases). The CDR3 is 15 residues long. The V gene lost 6 bases and the J gene lost 2 bases, with 14 bases spanning the gap. Germline V gives CDR1 MGHRA, CDR2 YSYEKL. CDR3 protein: CASSSTVSGNQPQHF. The CDR3 DNA sequence: TGCGCCAGCAGTTCGACAGTGAGTGGCAATCAGCCCCAGCATTTT.

Only a few counts were recorded for this clonotype. This sequence joins TRBV28 and TRBJ2-7; TRBD1 matches at 10 bases. The CDR3 is 13 residues long. CDR1 and CDR2 (germline): MDHEN, SYDVKM. V trimming: 4 bases; J trimming: 6 bases; junction bases outside the gene matches: 3. Here the CDR3 reads CASSSTGGGEQYV. The CDR3 region has the DNA TGTGCCAGCAGTTCGACAGGGGGCGGCGAGCAGTACGTC.

The chain links TRBV10-1 to TRBJ2-3; TRBD1 might be the D (5 bases). Trimming took 3 bases from V and 3 from J, leaving 10 bases between them. CDR1 and CDR2 from the germline V gene are WNHNN and SYGVQD (reference sequence). The CDR3 covers 14 residues. The chain's CDR3 is CASSEVAGTDTQYF. The DNA for the CDR3 is TGCGCCAGCAGTGAAGTTGCAGGGACAGATACGCAGTATTTT.

This clonotype has at least ten counts. One junction end disagrees with the germline gene, perhaps due to a read error. This chain uses TRBV7-3 with TRBJ2-5; a possible D gene is TRBD2 (5 bases). Per the germline V gene, CDR1 is SGHTA and CDR2 is FQGTGA. The CDR3 totals 16 residues. CDR3 sequence: CASSLTGGIYQETQYF. Written as DNA, the CDR3 is TGTGCCAGCAGCCTAACCGGAGGCATTTATCAAGAGACCCAGTACTTC.

This clonotype was found many times. The chain carries TRBV4-1 and TRBJ2-2; D is ambiguous. Germline V lookup: CDR1 MGHRA, CDR2 YSYEKL. V lost 1 base to trimming and J lost 7 bases, with 16 bases between them. The CDR3 spans 16 residues. The CDR3 reads CASSQGSPPGFGELFF. For the CDR3, the DNA is TGCGCCAGCAGCCAAGGAAGTCCCCCGGGTTTCGGGGAGCTGTTTTTT.

The chain joins TRBV24-1 to TRBJ2-1, with TRBD1 as a possible D gene (5 bases). CDR3 length equals 13 residues. The V end was cut by 7 bases, the J end by 2 bases, with 8 bases between. The germline gives CDR1 KGHDR, CDR2 SFDVKD. CDR3 sequence reads: CATSPGTYNEQFF. The CDR3, as DNA: TGTGCCACCAGCCCAGGGACCTACAATGAGCAGTTCTTC.